A selection of T cell receptor beta chains follows, all from one sample in a study of blood T cell repertoires in COVID-19. Clones were sequenced by immunoSEQ multiplex PCR, and TCRdb holds only the in-frame ones, with some missing. The table includes some 230,000 clones, 84% detected once. Sequenced: peripheral blood. All receptors come from a woman younger than 45 who had recovered from COVID-19. Each CDR3 is given with its conserved first and last residue. The order of the fields is clone size, D gene, J gene, V gene, CDR3 protein, CDR3 DNA. D genes are given only for firm matches. Clone size is not always given. Where it is, it says once, few, many or a class for expanded clones.

clone_size: .; d_call: .; j_call: TRBJ1-6; v_call: TRBV29-1; cdr3_aa: CSVEEGINSPLHF; cdr3_nt: TGCAGCGTTGAGGAGGGTATTAATTCACCCCTCCACTTT
clone_size: once; d_call: TRBD2; j_call: TRBJ2-5; v_call: TRBV5-5; cdr3_aa: CASSFGGQETQYF; cdr3_nt: TGTGCCAGCAGCTTCGGGGGGCAAGAGACCCAGTACTTC
clone_size: .; d_call: TRBD2; j_call: TRBJ2-2; v_call: TRBV10-3; cdr3_aa: CATTGLAGVGELFF; cdr3_nt: TGTGCCACGACGGGACTAGCGGGAGTCGGGGAGCTGTTTTTT
clone_size: few; d_call: TRBD1; j_call: TRBJ1-5; v_call: TRBV10-3; cdr3_aa: CAISLGTDEKPQHF; cdr3_nt: TGTGCCATCTCTTTGGGGACAGATGAGAAGCCCCAGCATTTT
clone_size: .; d_call: TRBD1; j_call: TRBJ1-2; v_call: TRBV3-1/TRBV3-2; cdr3_aa: CASSLWDRGQYGYTF; cdr3_nt: TGTGCCAGCAGCCTCTGGGACAGGGGGCAGTATGGCTACACCTTC
clone_size: once; d_call: .; j_call: TRBJ2-7; v_call: TRBV28; cdr3_aa: CASSLIQGPYEQYF; cdr3_nt: TGTGCCAGCAGTTTAATACAGGGACCTTACGAGCAGTACTTC
clone_size: .; d_call: TRBD2; j_call: TRBJ2-4; v_call: TRBV5-1; cdr3_aa: CASREPSGENIQYF; cdr3_nt: TGCGCCAGCAGGGAGCCTAGCGGTGAAAACATTCAGTACTTC
clone_size: .; d_call: .; j_call: TRBJ2-5; v_call: TRBV2; cdr3_aa: CASPPLDSQETQYF; cdr3_nt: TGTGCCAGCCCCCCCCTAGACAGCCAAGAGACCCAGTACTTC
clone_size: .; d_call: .; j_call: TRBJ1-1; v_call: TRBV2; cdr3_aa: CASAFGPPEAFF; cdr3_nt: TGTGCCAGCGCATTTGGGCCGCCTGAAGCTTTCTTT
clone_size: .; d_call: TRBD1; j_call: TRBJ1-2; v_call: TRBV6-4; cdr3_aa: CASSDGSGGERGYTF; cdr3_nt: TGTGCCAGCAGTGACGGGTCAGGGGGCGAACGAGGCTACACCTTC
clone_size: once; d_call: .; j_call: TRBJ2-7; v_call: TRBV6-5; cdr3_aa: CASSYPGSYEQYF; cdr3_nt: TGTGCCAGCAGTTACCCAGGCTCCTACGAGCAGTACTTC
clone_size: few; d_call: .; j_call: TRBJ2-7; v_call: TRBV11-2; cdr3_aa: CASSLGQRASYEQYF; cdr3_nt: TGTGCCAGCAGCTTAGGCCAGCGGGCCTCCTACGAGCAGTACTTC
clone_size: .; d_call: .; j_call: TRBJ2-4; v_call: TRBV27; cdr3_aa: CASSLTGLAKNIQYF; cdr3_nt: TGTGCCAGCAGTTTAACAGGTCTAGCCAAAAACATTCAGTACTTC
clone_size: .; d_call: .; j_call: TRBJ1-6; v_call: TRBV25-1; cdr3_aa: CASLGQFNSPLHF; cdr3_nt: TGTGCCAGCCTAGGACAGTTTAATTCACCCCTCCACTTT
clone_size: .; d_call: TRBD1; j_call: TRBJ2-5; v_call: TRBV29-1; cdr3_aa: CSVEPGQGEETQYF; cdr3_nt: TGCAGCGTAGAACCGGGACAGGGGGAAGAGACCCAGTACTTC
clone_size: .; d_call: TRBD2; j_call: TRBJ2-7; v_call: TRBV10-3; cdr3_aa: CAILLAGTYEQYF; cdr3_nt: TGTGCCATTTTACTAGCGGGGACCTACGAGCAGTACTTC
clone_size: .; d_call: .; j_call: TRBJ1-5; v_call: TRBV5-4; cdr3_aa: CASSLGQGLDQPQHF; cdr3_nt: TGTGCCAGCAGCTTGGGCCAGGGTTTGGATCAGCCCCAGCATTTT
clone_size: .; d_call: .; j_call: TRBJ2-6; v_call: TRBV11-1; cdr3_aa: CASSRTDLSGANVLTF; cdr3_nt: TGTGCCAGCAGCCGGACAGACCTCTCTGGGGCCAACGTCCTGACTTTC
clone_size: .; d_call: .; j_call: TRBJ2-3; v_call: TRBV30; cdr3_aa: CAWSVQAGSTDTQYF; cdr3_nt: TGTGCCTGGAGTGTACAGGCAGGGAGCACAGATACGCAGTATTTT
clone_size: .; d_call: .; j_call: TRBJ2-1; v_call: TRBV9; cdr3_aa: CASSVSPDSYNEQFF; cdr3_nt: TGTGCCAGCAGCGTCTCTCCCGACTCTTACAATGAGCAGTTCTTC
clone_size: once; d_call: .; j_call: TRBJ1-1; v_call: TRBV28; cdr3_aa: CASSGDRTEAFF; cdr3_nt: TGTGCCAGCAGTGGAGACAGAACCGAAGCTTTCTTT
clone_size: .; d_call: TRBD2; j_call: TRBJ2-1; v_call: TRBV24-1; cdr3_aa: CATSDQSGTSGSDEQFF; cdr3_nt: TGTGCCACCAGTGATCAATCCGGGACTAGCGGGAGCGATGAGCAGTTCTTC
clone_size: few; d_call: TRBD1; j_call: TRBJ2-7; v_call: TRBV7-9; cdr3_aa: CASSLGGRGRIEQYF; cdr3_nt: TGTGCCAGCAGCTTAGGGGGCAGGGGGCGAATCGAGCAGTACTTC
clone_size: .; d_call: TRBD1; j_call: TRBJ2-2; v_call: TRBV13; cdr3_aa: CASSLARGLTGELFF; cdr3_nt: TGTGCCAGCAGCTTAGCCAGGGGGCTAACCGGGGAGCTGTTTTTT
clone_size: .; d_call: .; j_call: TRBJ1-4; v_call: TRBV10-3; cdr3_aa: CATGPEGDQGKLFF; cdr3_nt: TGTGCCACCGGCCCGGAAGGGGATCAAGGAAAACTGTTTTTT
clone_size: few; d_call: TRBD1; j_call: TRBJ2-3; v_call: TRBV29-1; cdr3_aa: CSVVQGAPDTQYF; cdr3_nt: TGCAGCGTTGTGCAGGGGGCCCCAGATACGCAGTATTTT
clone_size: .; d_call: .; j_call: TRBJ2-1; v_call: TRBV5-4; cdr3_aa: CASSFAGAQQYEQFF; cdr3_nt: TGTGCCAGCAGCTTCGCAGGGGCACAACAGTATGAGCAGTTCTTC
clone_size: .; d_call: .; j_call: TRBJ1-1; v_call: TRBV3-1/TRBV3-2; cdr3_aa: CASSPGSGRGNTEAFF; cdr3_nt: TGTGCCAGCAGCCCCGGTTCGGGCCGGGGAAACACTGAAGCTTTCTTT
clone_size: .; d_call: TRBD2; j_call: TRBJ2-3; v_call: TRBV28; cdr3_aa: CASSRSGGHSDTQYF; cdr3_nt: TGTGCCAGCAGCCGATCGGGAGGGCACTCAGATACGCAGTATTTT
clone_size: once; d_call: TRBD1; j_call: TRBJ1-2; v_call: TRBV7-9; cdr3_aa: CASSPLGQNYGYTF; cdr3_nt: TGTGCCAGCAGCCCCTTGGGACAGAACTATGGCTACACCTTC
clone_size: .; d_call: .; j_call: TRBJ2-1; v_call: TRBV12-3/TRBV12-4; cdr3_aa: CASSFGRDEQFF; cdr3_nt: TGTGCCAGCAGTTTCGGGCGGGATGAGCAGTTCTTC
clone_size: .; d_call: .; j_call: TRBJ2-3; v_call: TRBV27; cdr3_aa: CASSHARTDTQYF; cdr3_nt: TGTGCCAGCAGTCACGCTAGGACAGATACGCAGTATTTT
clone_size: .; d_call: .; j_call: TRBJ1-6; v_call: TRBV7-3; cdr3_aa: CASSLIQGNNSPLHF; cdr3_nt: TGTGCCAGCAGCTTAATACAGGGAAATAATTCACCCCTCCACTTT
clone_size: .; d_call: TRBD1; j_call: TRBJ1-1; v_call: TRBV2; cdr3_aa: CASIPRQGWNTEAFF; cdr3_nt: TGTGCCAGCATCCCTCGACAGGGCTGGAACACTGAAGCTTTCTTT
clone_size: .; d_call: .; j_call: TRBJ1-1; v_call: TRBV2; cdr3_aa: CASSEQRANTEAFF; cdr3_nt: TGTGCCAGCAGTGAGCAGAGGGCGAACACTGAAGCTTTCTTT
clone_size: .; d_call: .; j_call: TRBJ1-4; v_call: TRBV28; cdr3_aa: CASRGADNEKLFF; cdr3_nt: TGTGCCAGTCGAGGAGCCGATAATGAAAAACTGTTTTTT
clone_size: .; d_call: TRBD2; j_call: TRBJ2-3; v_call: TRBV25-1; cdr3_aa: CASSDPSSGRGGTDTQYF; cdr3_nt: TGTGCCAGCAGTGACCCTTCGAGCGGGAGGGGAGGCACAGATACGCAGTATTTT
clone_size: .; d_call: .; j_call: TRBJ2-7; v_call: TRBV3-1/TRBV3-2; cdr3_aa: CASSLGTGSYEQYF; cdr3_nt: TGTGCCAGCAGCCTCGGGACTGGCTCCTACGAGCAGTACTTC
clone_size: few; d_call: TRBD1; j_call: TRBJ2-2; v_call: TRBV10-1; cdr3_aa: CASRPGQSTGELFF; cdr3_nt: TGCGCCAGCAGGCCGGGACAGTCGACCGGGGAGCTGTTTTTT
clone_size: few; d_call: TRBD1; j_call: TRBJ2-7; v_call: TRBV30; cdr3_aa: CAWRRTGEGYEQYF; cdr3_nt: TGTGCCTGGAGGAGGACAGGGGAGGGCTACGAGCAGTACTTC
clone_size: .; d_call: .; j_call: TRBJ2-1; v_call: TRBV27; cdr3_aa: CASSLGETPYNEQFF; cdr3_nt: TGTGCCAGCAGTTTAGGGGAGACCCCGTACAATGAGCAGTTCTTC
clone_size: .; d_call: TRBD2; j_call: TRBJ2-7; v_call: TRBV4-1; cdr3_aa: CASSPPGGYEQYF; cdr3_nt: TGCGCCAGCAGCCCCCCGGGGGGCTACGAGCAGTACTTC
clone_size: .; d_call: TRBD2; j_call: TRBJ2-1; v_call: TRBV18; cdr3_aa: CASSRRTSGTYNEQFF; cdr3_nt: TGTGCCAGCTCACGAAGGACTAGCGGAACTTACAATGAGCAGTTCTTC
clone_size: .; d_call: .; j_call: TRBJ1-4; v_call: TRBV7-2; cdr3_aa: CASSLDYNEKLFF; cdr3_nt: TGTGCCAGCAGCTTAGACTATAATGAAAAACTGTTTTTT
clone_size: once; d_call: TRBD2; j_call: TRBJ2-1; v_call: TRBV18; cdr3_aa: CASSPQRRRESSNEQFF; cdr3_nt: TGTGCCAGCTCACCTCAGAGGAGGCGGGAGAGTAGCAATGAGCAGTTCTTC
clone_size: few; d_call: .; j_call: TRBJ1-1; v_call: TRBV3-1/TRBV3-2; cdr3_aa: CASSPGGTNTEAFF; cdr3_nt: TGTGCCAGCAGCCCTGGGGGGACGAACACTGAAGCTTTCTTT
clone_size: .; d_call: .; j_call: TRBJ2-1; v_call: TRBV11-2; cdr3_aa: CASSLVSSYNEQFF; cdr3_nt: TGTGCCAGCAGCTTAGTTAGCTCCTACAATGAGCAGTTCTTC
clone_size: .; d_call: TRBD2; j_call: TRBJ2-5; v_call: TRBV18; cdr3_aa: CASSPGLAGETQYF; cdr3_nt: TGTGCCAGCTCACCCGGGCTAGCGGGAGAGACCCAGTACTTC
clone_size: many; d_call: TRBD2; j_call: TRBJ2-7; v_call: TRBV5-1; cdr3_aa: CASSGGTSGAGEQYF; cdr3_nt: TGCGCCAGCAGCGGCGGGACTAGCGGGGCTGGGGAGCAGTACTTC